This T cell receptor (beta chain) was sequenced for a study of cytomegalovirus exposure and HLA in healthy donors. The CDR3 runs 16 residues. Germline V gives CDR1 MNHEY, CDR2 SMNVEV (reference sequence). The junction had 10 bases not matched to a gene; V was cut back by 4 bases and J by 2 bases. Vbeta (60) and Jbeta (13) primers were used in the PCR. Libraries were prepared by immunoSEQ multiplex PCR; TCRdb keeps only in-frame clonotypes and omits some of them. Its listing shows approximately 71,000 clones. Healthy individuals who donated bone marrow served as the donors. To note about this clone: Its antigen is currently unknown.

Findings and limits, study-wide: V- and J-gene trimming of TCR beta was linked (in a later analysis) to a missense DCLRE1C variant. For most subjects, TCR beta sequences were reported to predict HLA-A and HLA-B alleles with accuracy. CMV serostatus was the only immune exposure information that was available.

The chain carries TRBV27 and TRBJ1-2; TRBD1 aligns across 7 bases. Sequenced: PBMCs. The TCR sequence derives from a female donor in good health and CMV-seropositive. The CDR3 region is CASSSQGGWGNYGYTF. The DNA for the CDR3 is TGTGCCAGCAGTTCCCAGGGGGGATGGGGAAACTATGGCTACACCTTC.